This T cell receptor (beta chain) was observed in a study of PD-1 blockade in classical Hodgkin lymphoma. Findings and caveats of the study: By C4D1, CD4+ diversity increased significantly, especially in complete responders. Patients with a complete response exhibited baseline diversity comparable to newly diagnosed patients.

As for this clone: Antigen unknown.

With no exception, relapse followed autologous stem cell transplantation in all patients, and brentuximab vedotin exposure varied. Each best response was a complete response, a partial response or progressive disease. The germline CDR1 and CDR2 sequences are LNHNV and YYDKDF (reference sequence). This CDR3 contains 18 residues. The trim removed 1 base at V and 9 bases at J, leaving 17 bases unmatched. The data were produced by immunoSEQ multiplex PCR, yet TCRdb's version contains in-frame clones alone and is incomplete. The table includes about 25,000 clones, approximately 84% detected once. Material: peripheral blood mononuclear cells (PBMCs), obtained at baseline. The clonotype comes from a human donor with classical Hodgkin lymphoma. J is TRBJ2-3 and V is TRBV15, with TRBD2 matching 9 bases. DNA of the CDR3: TGTGCCACCAGCAGAGGCGTGATGGCGGGGGGGAGGGGTCGCACGCAGTATTTT. It yields the protein CATSRGVMAGGRGRTQYF.